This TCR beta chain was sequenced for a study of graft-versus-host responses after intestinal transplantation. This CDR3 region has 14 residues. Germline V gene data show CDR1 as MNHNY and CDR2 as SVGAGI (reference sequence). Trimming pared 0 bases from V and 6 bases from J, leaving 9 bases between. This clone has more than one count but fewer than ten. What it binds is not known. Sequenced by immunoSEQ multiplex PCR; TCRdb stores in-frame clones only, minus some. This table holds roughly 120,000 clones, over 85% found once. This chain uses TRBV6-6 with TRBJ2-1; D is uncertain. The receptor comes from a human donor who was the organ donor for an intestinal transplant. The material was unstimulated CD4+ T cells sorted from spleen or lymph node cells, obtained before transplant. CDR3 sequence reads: CASSYSRTANEQFF. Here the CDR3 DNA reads TGTGCCAGCAGTTACTCGAGGACGGCCAATGAGCAGTTCTTC.